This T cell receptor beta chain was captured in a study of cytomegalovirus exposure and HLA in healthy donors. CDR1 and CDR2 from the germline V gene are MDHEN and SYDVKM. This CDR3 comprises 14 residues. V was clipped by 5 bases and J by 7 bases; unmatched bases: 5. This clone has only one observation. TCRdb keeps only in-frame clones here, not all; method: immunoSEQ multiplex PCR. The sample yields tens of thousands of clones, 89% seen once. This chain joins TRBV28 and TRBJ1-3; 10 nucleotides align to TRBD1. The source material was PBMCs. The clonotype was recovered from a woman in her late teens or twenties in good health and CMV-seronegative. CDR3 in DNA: TGTGCCAGCAGTCGGGACAGGGGTGTCAACACCATATATTTT. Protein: CASSRDRGVNTIYF.